The source of this T cell receptor (beta chain) is a study of naive CD8 T cells in extremely preterm neonates. Concerning this clone: Its antigen is still unknown.

V was cut by 7 bases and J by 4 bases, with 10 bases left in between. In germline, CDR1 is MDHEN, CDR2 SYDVKM. The CDR3 covers 12 residues. Preterm samples came from extremely preterm deliveries at about 22-28 weeks. The sample holds sorted live naive CD8+ CD45RA+CCR7+ T cells. Overall study findings and caveats: Relative to older groups, preterm infants had shorter, less trimmed CDR3s with fewer N additions. Compared with all age groups, preterm neonates showed less repertoire richness.

TCRdb keeps only in-frame clones here, not all; method: immunoSEQ multiplex PCR. The repertoire includes around 25,000 clones, approximately 88% of them detected once, and 0.75% to 0.95% sits in the top ten. The sequencing input was naive CD8+ T cells from cord blood. The receptor was derived from a boy who was born preterm. The chain joins TRBV28 to TRBJ2-5, with no clear D. CDR3 DNA sequence: TGTGCCAGCAACATGGCCCTAGAGACCCAGTACTTC. Its translation is CASNMALETQYF.